These 29 T cell receptor beta chains came from one sample sequenced in a study. TCRdb ran MiXCR on the 5' RACE reads and lists one entry per CDR3 protein. The sample has tens of thousands of distinct CDR3 sequences, 30% seen once. The sequencing sample was made of tumor-infiltrating memory CD4+ T cells sorted from the breast tumor. Indicated subset: memory CD4+ T cells, CD4+CD45RO+CD25-. The receptors shown here come from a female donor with breast cancer.

This clonotype was recorded many times. CDR3 DNA sequence: TGTGCCAGCAGTCCGCGGGGAGCCCCCTACAATGAGCAGTTCTTC. It codes for CASSPRGAPYNEQFF. The chain uses TRBV27 and TRBJ2-1; D may be TRBD2 (6 bases). The CDR3 is made up of 15 amino acids. Trimming cost V 5 bases and J 2 bases, with 13 bases left between them. From germline, CDR1 is MNHEY and CDR2 SMNVEV (reference sequence).

The chain has TRBV4-3 and TRBJ2-3; TRBD2 is a possible D gene (5 bases). Germline assignment: CDR1 LGHNA and CDR2 YSLEER. V lost 0 bases and J lost 0, with 13 bases in between. The CDR3 totals 17 residues. DNA of the CDR3: TGCGCCAGCAGCCAAGATTCTAGCTCTTCTAGCACAGATACGCAGTATTTT. Residues: CASSQDSSSSSTDTQYF.

The chain employs TRBV28 and TRBJ1-1; tentatively, D is TRBD1 (5 bases). Trimming shortened V by 6 bases and J by 3 bases, and 20 bases separated the two germline ends. Germline V gives CDR1 MDHEN, CDR2 SYDVKM. This CDR3 is built from 16 residues. DNA of the CDR3: TGTGCCAGCAGAAAGCGCGCAGGGATCCGGCACACTGAAGCTTTCTTT. This sequence encodes CASRKRAGIRHTEAFF.

The CDR3 nucleotides are TGTGCCAGCAGTTACAGGGGCCCGAGCTCCTATAATTCACCCCTCCACTTT. It specifies CASSYRGPSSYNSPLHF. The rearrangement links TRBV6-5 to TRBJ1-6, with D perhaps matching TRBD1 (5 bases). V was shortened by 2 bases and J by 0 bases, with 11 bases between the two germline ends. CDR3 size: 17 residues. Per the germline V gene, CDR1 is MNHEY and CDR2 is SVGAGI.

This clonotype was detected only a few times. This chain uses TRBV5-1 with TRBJ2-4; 7 bases agree with TRBD1. Looked up from germline, CDR1 is SGHRS and CDR2 is YFSETQ. This CDR3 has 16 amino acids. J was trimmed by 0 bases and V by 4 bases; bases with no gene match: 7. This CDR3 is CASSTGQDLAKNIQYF. The CDR3 coding sequence is TGCGCCAGCAGCACTGGACAGGACCTAGCCAAAAACATTCAGTACTTC.

Only a few counts were recorded for this clonotype. The chain recombines TRBV6-2 or TRBV6-3 with TRBJ1-5, with TRBD1 as a possible D gene (5 bases). V lost 8 bases and J 11 bases, leaving 10 bases between the germline ends. The CDR3 spans 10 residues. Germline CDR1 reads MNHEY; CDR2 reads SVGEGT. CDR3 in DNA: TGTGCCAGCGGGTTGGACACCCAGCATTTT. Translation gives CASGLDTQHF.

The V call is TRBV4-1, the J call TRBJ2-7, with D perhaps TRBD2 (7 bases). The V end lost 4 bases, the J end lost 6 bases, and 22 bases lay between the germline ends. CDR1 and CDR2 from the germline V gene are MGHRA and YSYEKL. CDR3 length: 16 residues. The CDR3 spells CASSLAPGGAGREQYF. In nucleotides, the CDR3 is TGCGCCAGCAGCCTAGCCCCGGGGGGCGCGGGGCGCGAGCAGTACTTC.

This clonotype showed up just a few times. This rearrangement joins TRBV6-2 or TRBV6-3 to TRBJ2-7; 12 bases are a match to TRBD1. The germline CDR1 and CDR2 sequences are MNHEY and SVGEGT. V gave up 5 bases and J gave up 6 bases; unmatched junction bases: 14. The length of the CDR3 is 17 residues. This CDR3 is CASSRPYPGQGASEQYF. Here the CDR3 DNA reads TGTGCCAGCAGTCGACCTTACCCGGGACAGGGGGCGTCCGAGCAGTACTTC.

As for this clonotype: A much larger clone lies a single base off, so this may be a read error. V usage is TRBV10-3 and J usage is TRBJ2-3, with D unresolved. The V gene's germline CDR1 is ENHRY and CDR2 SYGVKD. CDR3 length: 14 residues. Trimming removed 5 bases from V and 2 bases from J, with 11 bases in between. The CDR3 nucleotides are TGTGCCATCAGTTTGGGGAACGCCACAGATACGCAGTATTTT. Its protein is CAISLGNATDTQYF.

The chain couples TRBV20-1 to TRBJ2-1; 8 nucleotides match TRBD2. J gave up 3 bases and V 2 bases, and 6 bases lay outside the gene matches. CDR3 size: 15 residues. Germline CDR1 reads DFQATT; CDR2 reads SNEGSKA (reference sequence). The DNA of the CDR3 is TGCAGTGCTAGACCGGGACTAGGAATCTACAATGAGCAGTTCTTC. Protein sequence: CSARPGLGIYNEQFF.

This clonotype was seen ten or more times. The chain is built from TRBV7-2 and TRBJ1-6; D is unresolved. Per the germline V gene, CDR1 is SGHTA and CDR2 is FQGNSA. This CDR3 is built from 16 residues. V lost 3 bases, J lost 0 bases, and 9 bases lay in between. The CDR3 DNA reads as TGTGCCAGCAGCTTTAGCCGGAGCTCCTATAATTCACCCCTCCACTTT. Protein product: CASSFSRSSYNSPLHF.

The rearrangement joins TRBV4-1 to TRBJ1-2; TRBD1 is a possible D gene (5 bases). Germline lookup yields CDR1 MGHRA and CDR2 YSYEKL. This CDR3 is built from 16 residues. The ends were cut back, 4 bases at V and 2 bases at J, with 17 bases in the middle. The DNA of the CDR3 is TGCGCCAGCAGCCCGGGACTCCCAGTGGTCAACTATGGCTACACCTTC. It codes for CASSPGLPVVNYGYTF.

The table lists this clonotype with a few counts. The chain uses TRBV5-1 and TRBJ2-7, with D perhaps matching TRBD1 (6 bases). The V and J ends lost 4 bases and 3 bases respectively, with 14 bases between them. Germline loops: CDR1 SGHRS, CDR2 YFSETQ. This CDR3 contains 14 residues. This chain's CDR3 is CASSPGQRNYEQYF. The CDR3 bases are TGCGCCAGCAGCCCGGGACAAAGAAACTACGAGCAGTACTTC.

A note on this clonotype: A much larger clone differs by one base, so this may be a read error. The J gene is TRBJ2-3, the V gene TRBV20-1; D is unclear. Near its end, the DNA agrees better with TRBJ1-5, so the J call may be wrong. CDR1 is DFQATT and CDR2 is SNEGSKA in the germline V gene (reference sequence). This CDR3 has 13 residues. The CDR3 coding sequence is TGCAGTGCCCGAGTAAGGGAAGCAGATACGCAGCATTTT. Its translation: CSARVREADTQHF.

Regarding this clonotype: Being one base from a much bigger clone, this may be a read error. The CDR3 end shows no conserved phenylalanine or tryptophan, and so a read error is likely. The J gene is TRBJ2-3, the V gene TRBV27; 8 bases line up with TRBD1. From germline, CDR1 is MNHEY and CDR2 SMNVEV (reference sequence). V lost 8 bases, J lost 3 bases, and 10 bases stayed unmatched. The CDR3 covers 15 residues. The chain's CDR3 is CASSTTGGGTDTQYS. The CDR3 nucleotides read TGTGCCAGCTCCACCACAGGGGGTGGAACAGATACGCAGTATTCT.

J is TRBJ1-1 and V is TRBV20-1, with TRBD1 matching 9 bases. The CDR3 loop spans 15 amino acids. After removal of 0 bases from V and 1 base from J, the junction contained 3 bases not matched to a gene. Germline V gene data show CDR1 as DFQATT and CDR2 as SNEGSKA (reference sequence). The CDR3 DNA reads TGCAGTGCTAGAGATCCGGACAGGGGGAACACTGAAGCTTTCTTT. This encodes CSARDPDRGNTEAFF.

Notes on this clonotype: One junction end does not reproduce the germline sequence, and a read error may be involved. This rearrangement joins TRBV2 to TRBJ1-5, with D possibly being TRBD1 (5 bases). Per germline, CDR1 SNHLY and CDR2 FYNNEI. The CDR3 loop spans 14 amino acids. CDR3 in amino acids: CAGSEIGAGGPQHF. CDR3 nucleotides: TGTGCCGGCAGTGAAATAGGGGCAGGTGGGCCCCAGCATTTT.

With respect to this clonotype: The junction does not match germline at one end; this may be a read error. J is TRBJ1-2 and V is TRBV20-1, with a tentative D call TRBD1 (6 bases). Germline values: CDR1 DFQATT, CDR2 SNEGSKA (reference sequence). The length of the CDR3 is 14 residues. The CDR3 is CCAILDGGAYGYTF. CDR3 bases: TGCTGTGCGATACTCGATGGGGGGGCCTATGGCTACACCTTC.

Ten or more counts support this clonotype. The V gene is TRBV5-1, the J gene TRBJ1-2; no clear D gene. CDR3 length: 14 amino acids. V was shortened by 0 bases and J by 2 bases, with 8 bases between the two germline ends. The germline CDR1 and CDR2 sequences are SGHRS and YFSETQ. In nucleotides, the CDR3 is TGCGCCAGCAGCTTGGGGAATCCCAACTATGGCTACACCTTC. It is translated as CASSLGNPNYGYTF.

In this sample, this clonotype turned up a few times. J is TRBJ1-6 and V is TRBV28; D is uncertain. Trimming left V 6 bases short and J 8 bases short, with 17 bases between. Germline CDR1 reads MDHEN; CDR2 reads SYDVKM. This CDR3 is 15 amino acids long. As DNA, the CDR3 is TGTGCCAGCAGGAGCGTCGGCCGTGGGGATTCACCCCTCCACTTT. Its protein product is CASRSVGRGDSPLHF.

CDR3 sequence reads: CASSQVINAGEAFF. The CDR3 DNA follows: TGCGCCAGCAGCCAAGTTATAAACGCGGGTGAAGCTTTCTTT. The V call is TRBV4-3, the J call TRBJ1-1; D is unclear. The CDR3 runs to 14 residues. V was clipped by 1 base and J by 7 bases, with 13 bases between them. Per the germline V gene, CDR1 is LGHNA and CDR2 is YSLEER.

A few counts support this clonotype. The rearrangement joins TRBV7-2 to TRBJ2-7; tentative D call: TRBD2 (5 bases). This CDR3 has 15 residues. In germline, CDR1 is SGHTA, CDR2 FQGNSA. Trimming pared 5 bases from V and 0 bases from J, leaving 14 bases between. The CDR3 DNA reads as TGTGCCAGCAGCCCCGTACTAGGGCCCTCCTACGAGCAGTACTTC. It yields the protein CASSPVLGPSYEQYF.

The genes are TRBV4-1 and TRBJ2-7; TRBD2 matches at 7 bases. Germline CDR1 and CDR2: MGHRA and YSYEKL. V trimming: 0 bases; J trimming: 4 bases; junction bases outside the gene matches: 6. The CDR3 runs to 15 residues. CDR3 nucleotides: TGCGCCAGCAGCCAAGATGAGCGGGGCCTGTACGAGCAGTACTTC. Translating gives CASSQDERGLYEQYF.

Concerning this clonotype itself: Given a much more abundant clone one base away, this may be a read error. Likely a read error: the CDR3 ends without its conserved phenylalanine or tryptophan. The rearrangement uses TRBV7-2 and TRBJ1-1; D unclear. In germline, CDR1 is SGHTA, CDR2 FQGNSA. V lost 0 bases and J 0 bases, leaving 2 bases between the germline ends. There are 13 residues in the CDR3. The DNA for the CDR3 is TGTGCCAGCAGCTTAGCCCTGAACACTGAAGCTTTCCTT. Amino acids: CASSLALNTEAFL.

The rearrangement joins TRBV15 to TRBJ2-7, with 7 bases lining up with TRBD1. Looked up from germline, CDR1 is LNHNV and CDR2 is YYDKDF (reference sequence). V gave up 0 bases and J gave up 4 bases; unmatched junction bases: 6. The CDR3 covers 15 residues. CDR3 region: CATSRDSTGVYEQYF. The CDR3 coding sequence is TGTGCCACCAGCAGAGATAGCACAGGGGTGTACGAGCAGTACTTC.

Notes on this clonotype: In this CDR3 the conserved last residue, phenylalanine or tryptophan, is missing, so a read error is likely. V usage is TRBV4-1 and J usage is TRBJ2-2; D is unresolved. Looked up from germline, CDR1 is MGHRA and CDR2 is YSYEKL. The CDR3 sequence is 14 residues long. Trimming left V 1 base short and J 3 bases short, with 6 bases between. The CDR3 region is CASSQGRDTGELFS. The DNA of the CDR3 is TGCGCCAGCAGCCAAGGTCGGGACACCGGGGAGCTGTTTTCT.

CDR3 sequence: CASSLGLAQDTQYF. In DNA, the CDR3 is TGCGCCAGCAGCTTGGGACTAGCGCAAGATACGCAGTATTTT. The chain employs TRBV5-1 and TRBJ2-3; TRBD2 matches 8 bases. There are 14 residues in the CDR3. Germline CDR1 reads SGHRS; CDR2 reads YFSETQ. Losses at the gene ends were 0 bases for V and 5 bases for J; bases not matched to a gene: 2.

This clonotype was counted between two and nine times. The rearrangement joins TRBV7-8 to TRBJ2-1; D is undetermined. The CDR3 consists of 16 residues. Germline V gives CDR1 SGHVS, CDR2 FQNEAQ. V gave up 5 bases and J gave up 9 bases, with 23 bases separating them. The CDR3 DNA reads TGTGCCAGCAGCCAAACCCGTACGGGTTCTGGCGTTGAGCAGTTCTTC. Translation gives CASSQTRTGSGVEQFF.

This clonotype was detected a few times. V usage is TRBV3-1 and J usage is TRBJ2-1; the match to TRBD2 covers 7 bases. Germline CDR1 reads LGHDT; CDR2 reads YNNKEL (reference sequence). The CDR3 covers 15 residues. V trimming: 0 bases; J trimming: 3 bases; junction bases outside the gene matches: 2. The CDR3 DNA is TGTGCCAGCAGCCAAGATGCTAGCGGCTACAATGAGCAGTTCTTC. Translating gives CASSQDASGYNEQFF.